The sequence of this TCR beta chain was determined in a study of T cell responses to AZD1222 COVID-19 vaccine (TCRdb year 2021). Study-level background: A total of approximately 240 trial participants underwent TCR sequencing, of whom nearly 210 received two doses of AZD1222 and about 26 received two doses of the MenACWY control vaccine. Trial participants were enrolled by age into subgroups of 18-55, 56-69 and 70-plus years, and around 150, 28 and 57 TCR-sequenced participants, respectively, were included in these subgroups. The paper's findings and limits, for the study overall: In the small 56-69-year group, the increase in depth fell short of significance, most likely because of low power. Because no samples from the day 14 peak response were available, repertoires could be characterized only after the peak T cell response. After two AZD1222 doses, both the breadth and the depth of spike-specific TCRs were significantly higher than at day 0 and than in MenACWY recipients. The whole spike protein was spanned by vaccine-associated CD4 TCRs, and dominant responses were seen in regions 160-218 and 743-854. Reportedly, close to half of the unique spike-specific TCRs recognized epitopes lying outside the regions that are mutated in the B.1.351 and B.1.1.7 variants. Conclusions about previously exposed vaccinees were limited because only six AZD1222 recipients were SARS-CoV-2 seropositive at baseline. Most participants were white British and females outnumbered males, and the authors suggested that clonal diversity may have been underestimated.

About this clone: No cognate antigen has been identified for it. No per-base quality is available; no much larger clone lies one base away.

Its CDR3 holds 16 amino acids, cysteine through phenylalanine. The DNA shown is the 48-base CDR3, in frame from base 1. The germline V end is reduced by 5 bases and the J end by 1 base; junction bases left unmatched: 5. CDR1 SGHVS and CDR2 FNYEAQ are derived from the germline V gene. The time point label corresponds to: about 28 days (+/-7) after the second vaccine dose. AZD1222 recipients whose second dose came at about 4 weeks and those whose second dose came at about 12 weeks were combined into one group, since spike-specific TCR depth and breadth did not differ between the two schedules. Samples from vaccinated people were obtained from the UK trials COV001 and COV002, which included a single-blind randomized controlled phase 2/3 trial of AZD1222 (ChAdOx1 nCoV-19) in healthy adults. For TCRbeta chain sequencing, PBMC samples from trial participants were taken at day 0 and at day 28 after the second dose.

The CDR3 regions of human TCRbeta chains were analyzed by immunosequencing. The paper's data handling went like this. TCRs in the repertoires were matched against a reference library of SARS-CoV-2-specific TCRs that had been generated with the MIRA antigen-specificity platform. Breadth meant the fraction of unique TCRs that were SARS-CoV-2-associated, whereas depth meant the fraction of total T cells that were SARS-CoV-2-associated. Using the MIRA data, each spike-specific TCR was assigned both to the spike region to which the TCR was reactive and to a CD4 or CD8 class. Log10-transformed breadth and depth values were compared by one-way ANOVA with Sidak's multiple comparisons tests. Sourced from immuneACCESS, this table was stored by TCRdb with only in-frame sequences that have V and J called. A share of the clones is absent; for the studies checked, an unresolved V gene accounts for under half, and the remainder has no known explanation. The V and J calls and clone size are taken from that table; D and trimming were inferred from the DNA. In all, the sample holds about 19,000 clones, and roughly four fifths of those were seen once. Jointly, the top ten make up roughly 23% of the sample.

Sequences were derived from peripheral blood, sampled 28 days after the second AZD1222 dose. The receptor's source is an adult who received the AZD1222 COVID-19 vaccine. The sequence is built from TRBV7-6 and TRBJ1-3; the central 10 bases match TRBD1. The encoded CDR3 is CASSTTGGASGNTIYF. The DNA sequence reads TGTGCCAGCAGCACGACAGGGGGCGCTTCTGGAAACACCATATATTTT.